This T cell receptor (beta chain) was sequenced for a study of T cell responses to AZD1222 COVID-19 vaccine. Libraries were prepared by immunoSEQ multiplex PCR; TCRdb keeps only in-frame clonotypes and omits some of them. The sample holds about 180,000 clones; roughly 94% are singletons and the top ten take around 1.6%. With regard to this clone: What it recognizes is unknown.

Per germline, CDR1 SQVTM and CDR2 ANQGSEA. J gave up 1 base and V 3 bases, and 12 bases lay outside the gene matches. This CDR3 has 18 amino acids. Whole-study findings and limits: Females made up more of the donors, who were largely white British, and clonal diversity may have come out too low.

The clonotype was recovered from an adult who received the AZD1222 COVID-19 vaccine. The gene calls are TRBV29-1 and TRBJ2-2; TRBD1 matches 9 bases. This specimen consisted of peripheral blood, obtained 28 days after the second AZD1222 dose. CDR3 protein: CSVENRDRVFGNTGELFF. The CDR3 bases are TGCAGCGTTGAGAACCGGGACAGGGTGTTTGGGAACACCGGGGAGCTGTTTTTT.